A single sample gave rise to the 2 T cell receptor beta chains below, sequenced in a study of T cell clones after liver transplantation. Proliferating CFSE-low MLR cells were sequenced to define alloreactive TCRbeta sequences. Here immunoSEQ multiplex PCR was the method, and the copy in TCRdb shows in-frame clones only, minus some. The sample yields 1,200 or so clones, roughly 29% seen once. Antigen specificity for these receptors is unknown. Input material: CD8+ T cells from PBMCs cultured with third-party cells. The receptors shown here come from a human patient who received a liver transplant. The T cells may come from the graft donor.

The chain combines TRBV5-4 with TRBJ2-7, with D perhaps TRBD1 or TRBD2 (5 bases each). Germline lookup yields CDR1 SGHNT and CDR2 YYREEE (reference sequence). Between the trimmed V and J ends, which lost 7 bases and 2 bases, there was a span of 16 bases. The CDR3 runs to 14 residues. The CDR3 sequence: CASSGRGVPYEQYF. The CDR3 DNA follows: TGTGCCAGCTCGGGAAGAGGGGTCCCCTACGAGCAGTACTTC.

In its sample, this clone is large. This rearrangement joins TRBV14 to TRBJ2-7, with no clear D. The germline CDR1 and CDR2 sequences are SGHDN and FVKESK. V was cut by 1 base and J by 7 bases, with 11 bases left in between. CDR3 length: 13 amino acids. The CDR3 protein is CASSQAMVLEQYF. The CDR3 nucleotides are TGTGCCAGCAGCCAAGCAATGGTACTAGAGCAGTACTTC.